These 31 T cell receptor beta chains were sequenced from one sample in a study of molecular identifiers for immune sequencing clone quantification. TCRdb independently ran MiXCR on the PCR reads; one entry per CDR3 protein. The sample yields about 640,000 distinct CDR3 sequences, around 20% seen once. Sequenced input: naive CD8+ T cells from blood, with Jurkat cell RNA spiked in. Subset indicated: FACS-sorted CD8+CD4-CCR7+CD45RA+ naive T cells. These TCRs come from a human donor in good health. Some libraries in this study had Jurkat cell RNA spiked in.

This clonotype was found many times. The V gene is TRBV4-2, the J gene TRBJ1-5, with TRBD1 identical over 8 bases. Unmatched junction bases numbered 4, after V lost 6 bases and J lost 3 bases. Per germline, CDR1 LGHNA and CDR2 YNFKEQ. CDR3 length equals 14 residues. CDR3 residues: CASSRTGFNQPQHF. The CDR3 bases are TGTGCCAGCAGTCGGACAGGGTTCAATCAGCCCCAGCATTTT.

This clonotype occurred a few times. V usage is TRBV25-1 and J usage is TRBJ1-6; the D gene is possibly TRBD1 (6 bases). This CDR3 is 13 amino acids long. V lost 7 bases and J 7 bases, leaving 11 bases between the germline ends. CDR1 MGHDK and CDR2 SYGVNS come from the germline V gene. CDR3 region: CASTRGGNSPLHF. The DNA of the CDR3 is TGTGCCAGCACAAGGGGGGGAAATTCACCCCTCCACTTT.

This clonotype has just a few counts. The chain has TRBV6-2 or TRBV6-3 and TRBJ2-7; tentative D call: TRBD1 (6 bases). This CDR3 comprises 15 residues. With 5 bases removed from V and 3 bases from J, the gap between germline ends came to 17 bases. CDR1 is MNHEY, CDR2 SVGEGT, per germline. For the CDR3, the DNA is TGTGCCAGCAGTCACCCACAGGGTCTTGGCTACGAGCAGTACTTC. Amino acids: CASSHPQGLGYEQYF.

The table lists this clonotype with a few counts. A much larger clone sits a single nucleotide away, making a read error possible. This chain connects TRBV20-1 to TRBJ1-2, with D unresolved. This CDR3 contains 14 residues. Germline V CDR1 and CDR2: DFQATT, SNEGSKA (reference sequence). The CDR3 region has the DNA TGCGGTGCTAGAGATAGGAGAGAAGACTATGGCTACACCTTC. This gives the protein CGARDRREDYGYTF.

This clonotype was picked up a small number of times. The chain is built from TRBV18 and TRBJ2-3, with 7 bases identical to TRBD2. CDR3 length: 19 residues. Trimming cost V 3 bases and J 0 bases; bases outside gene matches: 15. Germline lookup yields CDR1 KGHSH and CDR2 LQKENI. Here the CDR3 reads CASSPTFLEAGPSTDTQYF. DNA of the CDR3: TGTGCCAGCTCACCTACTTTCTTGGAAGCGGGGCCTAGCACAGATACGCAGTATTTT.

This clonotype was detected ten times or more. V and J are TRBV10-3 and TRBJ2-5; unclear D gene. Trimming cost V 7 bases and J 0 bases, with 9 bases left between them. The germline CDR1 and CDR2 sequences are ENHRY and SYGVKD. There are 13 residues in the CDR3. The CDR3: CAINGGNQETQYF. CDR3 nucleotides: TGTGCCATCAACGGCGGTAACCAAGAGACCCAGTACTTC.

The rearrangement joins TRBV2 to TRBJ2-4; possible D gene TRBD2, 7 bases. The CDR3 has 16 amino acids. Germline CDR1 SNHLY, CDR2 FYNNEI. Trimming removed 1 base from V and 1 base from J, with 11 bases in between. CDR3 DNA: TGTGCCAGCAGTGAAGTGGGAGGGGGGGCCAAAAACATTCAGTACTTC. The encoded protein is CASSEVGGGAKNIQYF.

In its sample, this clonotype was seen many times. The chain recombines TRBV3-1 with TRBJ2-6; unclear D gene. Trimming pared 0 bases from V and 4 bases from J, leaving 13 bases between. The V gene's germline CDR1 is LGHDT and CDR2 YNNKEL (reference sequence). This CDR3 region has 17 residues. This chain's CDR3 is CASSQDYPAAGANVLTF. CDR3 bases: TGTGCCAGCAGCCAAGATTACCCAGCCGCCGGGGCCAACGTCCTGACTTTC.

The chain recombines TRBV10-1 with TRBJ2-7; D remains unclear. CDR1 and CDR2 (germline): WNHNN, SYGVQD (reference sequence). There are 13 residues in the CDR3. Trimming stripped 1 base from V and 0 bases from J, with 4 bases between. The CDR3 bases are TGCGCCAGCAGTGAGTTAGACTCCTACGAGCAGTACTTC. It is translated as CASSELDSYEQYF.

Ten or more counts support this clonotype. The chain uses TRBV30 and TRBJ2-7; no clear D. Per the germline V gene, CDR1 is GTSNPN and CDR2 is SVGIG (reference sequence). The CDR3 is 12 amino acids. V lost 2 bases, J lost 3 bases, and 8 bases lay in between. The CDR3 DNA is TGTGCCTGGAGTCCCACCGGCTACGAGCAGTACTTC. As protein: CAWSPTGYEQYF.

This clonotype was observed a handful of times. This chain links TRBV20-1 with TRBJ1-1; D not resolved. The CDR3 is 13 residues long. Trimming took off 3 bases at V and 1 base at J, with 9 bases between the two ends. Germline V gene sequence: CDR1 DFQATT, CDR2 SNEGSKA (reference sequence). The CDR3 nucleotides read TGCAGTGCTAGTGGGCAGAAGAACACTGAAGCTTTCTTT. Protein product: CSASGQKNTEAFF.

This clonotype was seen repeatedly, ten times or more. V is TRBV4-1 and J is TRBJ2-5; tentatively, D is TRBD2 (6 bases). From germline, CDR1 is MGHRA and CDR2 YSYEKL. V lost 1 base to trimming and J lost 3 bases, with 12 bases between them. The CDR3 extends over 15 amino acids. The CDR3 is CASSQAGGLKETQYF. In DNA, the CDR3 is TGCGCCAGCAGCCAAGCTGGGGGACTTAAAGAGACCCAGTACTTC.

The chain couples TRBV7-2 to TRBJ2-7; no firm D call. The germline V gene has CDR1 SGHTA and CDR2 FQGNSA. The V end was cut by 5 bases, the J end by 3 bases, with 14 bases between. The CDR3 consists of 14 residues. In nucleotides, the CDR3 is TGTGCCAGCAGCGATAGTGGCTACCACTACGAGCAGTACTTC. Translating gives CASSDSGYHYEQYF.

The chain joins TRBV11-3 to TRBJ2-2; D ambiguous. The CDR3 sequence is 12 residues long. V was trimmed by 5 bases and J by 7 bases, leaving 8 bases between them. From germline, CDR1 is SGHNT and CDR2 YENEEA. In DNA form, the CDR3 reads TGTGCCAGCAGCGAGACTTACGGGGAGCTGTTTTTT. This translates into CASSETYGELFF.

The chain links TRBV6-2 or TRBV6-3 to TRBJ2-7, with 8 bases identical to TRBD2. CDR1 is MNHEY and CDR2 is SVGEGT in the germline V gene. This CDR3 comprises 15 residues. V lost 3 bases and J lost 3; bases outside the gene matches: 7. The CDR3 region has the DNA TGTGCCAGCAGTTATTCCGCGGGGGGAGGCTACGAGCAGTACTTC. Its translation is CASSYSAGGGYEQYF.

There are a few counts of this clonotype. This chain links TRBV4-1 with TRBJ1-6, with a tentative D call TRBD1 (5 bases). The length of the CDR3 is 15 residues. Germline lookup yields CDR1 MGHRA and CDR2 YSYEKL. V was shortened by 0 bases and J by 10 bases, with 13 bases between the two germline ends. CDR3: CASSQEPGFGSPLHF. The DNA of the CDR3 is TGCGCCAGCAGCCAAGAGCCAGGGTTCGGGTCACCCCTCCACTTT.

This clonotype has at least ten counts. The gene calls are TRBV6-5 and TRBJ1-5; 9 nucleotides line up with TRBD1. The CDR3 has 13 residues. In germline, CDR1 is MNHEY, CDR2 SVGAGI. Unmatched junction bases numbered 3, after V lost 6 bases and J lost 6 bases. The CDR3, as DNA: TGTGCCAGCAGACAGGGGGCTAGTCAGCCCCAGCATTTT. Residues: CASRQGASQPQHF.

This clonotype appeared many times. The V and J genes are TRBV27 and TRBJ2-1; no definite D call. The V gene's germline CDR1 is MNHEY and CDR2 SMNVEV (reference sequence). The CDR3 length is 15 residues. Trimming cost V 3 bases and J 10 bases, with 19 bases left between them. The CDR3: CASSFVSPAPEEQFF. The CDR3 DNA sequence: TGTGCCAGCAGTTTTGTGTCGCCGGCGCCCGAGGAGCAGTTCTTC.

This clonotype was detected ten times or more. The chain has TRBV12-3 or TRBV12-4 and TRBJ1-1; D remains ambiguous. The V end lost 5 bases, the J end lost 3 bases, and 16 bases lay between the germline ends. This CDR3 has 15 amino acids. Written as DNA, the CDR3 is TGTGCCAGCAGTCCCGCTGACCTGAGGGACACTGAAGCTTTCTTT. Translation gives CASSPADLRDTEAFF.

This clonotype was recorded at least ten times. The V call is TRBV16, the J call TRBJ2-3, with unresolved D. The CDR3 runs to 14 residues. The germline gives CDR1 KGHSY, CDR2 FQNENV. V was shortened by 4 bases and J by 2 bases, with 10 bases between the two germline ends. CDR3 sequence reads: CASSPPRDTDTQYF. CDR3 sequence (DNA): TGTGCCAGCAGCCCCCCGCGCGACACAGATACGCAGTATTTT. Supplemented by reference TRBV16 and TRBJ2-3, the full variable domain reads GEEVAQTPKHLVRGEGQKAKLYCAPIKGHSYVFWYQQVLKNEFKFLISFQNENVFDETGMPKERFSAKCLPNSPCSLEIQATKLEDSAVYFCASSPPRDTDTQYFGPGTRLTVL.

This clonotype was found many times. The V gene is TRBV28, the J gene TRBJ1-5; D remains unclear. In germline, CDR1 is MDHEN, CDR2 SYDVKM. This CDR3 spans 13 amino acids. Trimming shortened V by 9 bases and J by 7 bases, and 16 bases separated the two germline ends. CDR3 DNA sequence: TGTGCCAGTAAAACCCCCCACAGCCAGCCCCAGCATTTT. It codes for CASKTPHSQPQHF.

A remark on this clonotype: This may stem from a read error, because a much larger clone lies one nucleotide away. The conserved final phenylalanine or tryptophan is absent from the CDR3, which likely points to a read error. The chain is built from TRBV5-3 and TRBJ1-1; TRBD1 agrees at 8 bases. TRBV5-3 has ORF status, its function being uncertain. There are 14 residues in the CDR3. Trimming removed 8 bases from V and 7 bases from J; junction bases left unmatched: 13. The CDR3 DNA sequence: TGTGCCAGCAGCGTGCGGGACAGGAGTTTTGAAGCTTTCTCT. The encoded protein is CASSVRDRSFEAFS.

This clonotype has more than one count but fewer than ten. The gene calls are TRBV7-9 and TRBJ2-1, with D tentatively TRBD1 (5 bases). The V gene lost 5 bases and the J gene lost 1 base, with 30 bases spanning the gap. CDR3 length: 21 amino acids. Germline-derived CDR1 and CDR2 are SEHNR and FQNEAQ (reference sequence). The CDR3 loop is CASSPGVGPLESKGSYNEQFF. DNA of the CDR3: TGTGCCAGCAGCCCAGGAGTGGGGCCATTGGAGAGCAAAGGATCCTACAATGAGCAGTTCTTC.

This clonotype was observed many times. The rearrangement uses TRBV7-9 and TRBJ2-7; 11 bases fit TRBD2. Germline V gene sequence: CDR1 SEHNR, CDR2 FQNEAQ (reference sequence). Trimming cost V 6 bases and J 2 bases; bases outside gene matches: 9. CDR3 length equals 16 residues. CDR3 sequence reads: CASSQSSGGLPYEQYF. The CDR3 DNA reads as TGTGCCAGCAGTCAATCTAGCGGGGGGCTGCCCTACGAGCAGTACTTC. Complete variable domain (other parts from reference TRBV7-9 and TRBJ2-7): DTGVSQNPRHKITKRGQNVTFRCDPISEHNRLYWYRQTLGQGPEFLTYFQNEAQLEKSRLLSDRFSAERPKGSFSTLEIQRTEQGDSAMYLCASSQSSGGLPYEQYFGPGTRLTVT.

On this clonotype: The junction and the germline gene differ at one end; a read error may be behind it. The V call is TRBV2, the J call TRBJ1-1; 7 bases map to TRBD1. CDR3 length equals 16 residues. Per the germline V gene, CDR1 is SNHLY and CDR2 is FYNNEI. This CDR3 is CASRTWDSWENAEAFF. The CDR3 bases are TGTGCCAGCAGGACCTGGGACAGCTGGGAGAACGCTGAAGCTTTCTTT.

This clonotype showed up many times. This chain links TRBV4-1 with TRBJ2-4; TRBD2 matches 8 bases. CDR3 size: 16 residues. The V gene's germline CDR1 is MGHRA and CDR2 YSYEKL. Trimming took 0 bases from V and 15 from J; bases not matched to a gene: 16. The CDR3 sequence: CASSQDSGRLQGWLYF. CDR3 sequence (DNA): TGCGCCAGCAGCCAAGACAGCGGGAGATTACAAGGATGGCTGTACTTC.

This clonotype was picked up many times. In nucleotides, the CDR3 is TGCAGTGCCAGCGGGGGCGGGAACACTGAAGCTTTCTTT. Translated: CSASGGGNTEAFF. The chain recombines TRBV20-1 with TRBJ1-1; D is possibly TRBD1 (6 bases). Trimming took 6 bases from V and 1 from J, leaving 12 bases between them. Germline loops: CDR1 DFQATT, CDR2 SNEGSKA (reference sequence). The CDR3 loop spans 13 amino acids.

The table lists this clonotype with many counts. This chain uses TRBV27 with TRBJ2-3; the match to TRBD1 covers 7 bases. The J segment lost 1 base and the V segment lost 2 bases, leaving 3 bases of the junction unmatched. The CDR3 is 15 residues long. CDR1 is MNHEY, CDR2 SMNVEV, per germline (reference sequence). The CDR3 DNA reads as TGTGCCAGCAGTTTAGAGGGGGCCGGCACAGATACGCAGTATTTT. Its translation: CASSLEGAGTDTQYF.

This clonotype was counted at least ten times. The chain uses TRBV5-1 and TRBJ2-5; 7 nucleotides agree with TRBD1. The CDR3 totals 16 residues. CDR1 is SGHRS and CDR2 is YFSETQ in the germline V gene. V was clipped by 4 bases and J by 1 base; unmatched bases: 10. CDR3 protein: CASSPSTDRAQETQYF. In DNA, the CDR3 is TGCGCCAGCAGCCCGTCCACCGACAGGGCCCAAGAGACCCAGTACTTC.

The chain employs TRBV25-1 and TRBJ2-7, with D unresolved. CDR1 and CDR2 from the germline V gene are MGHDK and SYGVNS. The V end lost 2 bases, the J end lost 6 bases, and 11 bases lay between the germline ends. The CDR3 has 13 amino acids. The CDR3 DNA reads TGTGCCAGCAGTGAAGCGCAGACCTGCGAGCAGTACTTC. Translated, it gives CASSEAQTCEQYF.

Many counts were recorded for this clonotype. For the CDR3, the DNA is TGTGCCAGCAGCTATATACCTTCCGACACCTCCAAAAACATTCAGTACTTC. Its protein product is CASSYIPSDTSKNIQYF. The chain employs TRBV5-4 and TRBJ2-4; D is unclear. V lost 3 bases to trimming and J lost 2 bases, with 18 bases between them. CDR3 size: 17 residues. Germline V gene sequence: CDR1 SGHNT, CDR2 YYREEE (reference sequence). The complete variable domain, with remaining parts taken from reference TRBV5-4 and TRBJ2-4, reads ETGVTQSPTHLIKTRGQQVTLRCSSQSGHNTVSWYQQALGQGPQFIFQYYREEENGRGNFPPRFSGLQFPNYSSELNVNALELDDSALYLCASSYIPSDTSKNIQYFGAGTRLSVL.